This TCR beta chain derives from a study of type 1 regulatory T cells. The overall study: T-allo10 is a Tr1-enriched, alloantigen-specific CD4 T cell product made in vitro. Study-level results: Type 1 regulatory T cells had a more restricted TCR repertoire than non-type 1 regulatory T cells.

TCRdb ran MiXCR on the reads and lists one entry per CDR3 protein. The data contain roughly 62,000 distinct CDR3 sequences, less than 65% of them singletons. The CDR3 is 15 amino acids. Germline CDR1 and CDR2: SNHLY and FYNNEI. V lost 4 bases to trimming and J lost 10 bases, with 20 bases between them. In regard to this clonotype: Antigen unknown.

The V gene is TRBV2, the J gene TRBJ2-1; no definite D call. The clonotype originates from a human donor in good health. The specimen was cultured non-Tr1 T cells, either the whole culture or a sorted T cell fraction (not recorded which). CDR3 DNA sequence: TGTGCCAGCAGTGTGGATAGTATTGGCCCTCCAGAGCAGTTCTTC. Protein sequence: CASSVDSIGPPEQFF.